The next 2 T cell receptor beta chains were all read from a single sample in a study of cytomegalovirus exposure and HLA in healthy donors. In the PCR, 60 Vbeta and 13 Jbeta primers were used. This table comes from immunoSEQ multiplex PCR, and its TCRdb copy is limited to in-frame clones, with some not included. This table has roughly 150,000 clones, 80% appearing once. The sequencing input was PBMCs. All receptors come from a man aged 25 to 40 in good health and CMV-seronegative.

In this sample, this clone turned up a few times. The V gene is TRBV7-2, the J gene TRBJ2-3; D remains unclear. The V end was cut by 5 bases, the J end by 3 bases, with 9 bases between. CDR1 and CDR2 from the germline V gene are SGHTA and FQGNSA. The CDR3 spans 13 residues. CDR3 protein: CASSRPGTDTQYF. CDR3 DNA: TGTGCCAGCAGCCGACCCGGGACAGATACGCAGTATTTT.

This chain uses TRBV19 with TRBJ1-5; unclear D gene. Germline-derived CDR1 and CDR2 are LNHDA and SQIVND (reference sequence). The CDR3 loop spans 15 amino acids. Between the trimmed V and J ends, which lost 6 bases and 0 bases, there was a span of 12 bases. The CDR3, as DNA: TGTGCCAGTAGAGTATCGTCCAGTAGCAATCAGCCCCAGCATTTT. This codes for CASRVSSSSNQPQHF.